The 25 T cell receptor beta chains below come from one sample, sequenced in a study of blood T cells in healthy people across ages. A J-beta primer mix and a sample-barcoded 5' primer were used in a second PCR of about 7 to 12 cycles. TCRdb ran MiXCR on the 5' RACE reads and lists one entry per CDR3 protein. Of about 670,000 distinct CDR3 sequences in the sample, under 65% are singletons; the top ten hold approximately 13%. Input material: blood. The receptors were gathered from a woman at least 80 years old in good health.

The table lists this clonotype with many counts. The chain combines TRBV20-1 with TRBJ2-7, with 7 bases matching TRBD1. Germline loops: CDR1 DFQATT, CDR2 SNEGSKA (reference sequence). The CDR3 covers 12 residues. V shed 6 bases, J shed 3 bases, and the junction held 5 bases outside the gene matches. The CDR3 nucleotides are TGCAGTGCCCCACAGGGGATCTACGAGCAGTACTTC. Protein sequence: CSAPQGIYEQYF.

About this clonotype itself: This clone may be a read error of a much larger clone one base away. The genes are TRBV20-1 and TRBJ2-4; TRBD2 might be the D (5 bases). Germline CDR1 is DFQATT and CDR2 is SNEGSKA (reference sequence). The CDR3 spans 13 residues. The CDR3 DNA follows: TGCAGCCAGGAGGCCTCTGTCTACAATGAGCAGTACTTC. Translated: CSQEASVYNEQYF.

CDR3: CSASQAGGAVHEQYF. The CDR3 region has the DNA TGCAGTGCCTCTCAAGCGGGGGGGGCCGTGCACGAGCAGTACTTC. The chain couples TRBV20-1 to TRBJ2-7; 10 bases align to TRBD2. The CDR3 consists of 15 residues. V lost 6 bases to trimming and J lost 5 bases; unmatched junction nucleotides: 13. The V gene's germline CDR1 is DFQATT and CDR2 SNEGSKA (reference sequence).

This clonotype was counted many times. CDR3 in amino acids: CASSWTGTSGRGTDTQYF. The CDR3 DNA follows: TGTGCCAGCAGTTGGACCGGGACTAGCGGGAGGGGGACAGATACGCAGTATTTT. This rearrangement joins TRBV27 to TRBJ2-3; TRBD2 matches 16 bases. From germline, CDR1 is MNHEY and CDR2 SMNVEV (reference sequence). V gave up 4 bases and J gave up 3 bases; unmatched junction bases: 7. This CDR3 has 18 residues.

The chain joins TRBV3-1 to TRBJ2-1; D is perhaps TRBD2 (6 bases). Deletions cut 4 bases from V and 4 bases from J, with 14 bases between. The CDR3 totals 15 residues. Germline CDR1 reads LGHDT; CDR2 reads YNNKEL (reference sequence). CDR3 in amino acids: CASSRLGGEYNEQFF. As DNA, the CDR3 is TGTGCCAGCAGCCGACTAGGCGGTGAGTACAATGAGCAGTTCTTC.

In its sample, this clonotype was seen many times. J is TRBJ2-7 and V is TRBV6-5, with D perhaps matching TRBD2 (6 bases). V was trimmed by 5 bases and J by 10 bases, leaving 18 bases between them. This CDR3 region has 13 residues. Germline loops: CDR1 MNHEY, CDR2 SVGAGI. The CDR3, as DNA: TGTGCCAGCAGTGACCCCGGGAGCTCCATACAGTACTTC. Residues: CASSDPGSSIQYF.

Points on this clonotype: A read error is possible here, since a much larger clone lies one base away. The chain couples TRBV20-1 to TRBJ2-3; 10 nucleotides match TRBD2. V dropped 1 base and J dropped 5; count of bases not matched to a gene: 6. CDR1 and CDR2 from the germline V gene are DFQATT and SNEGSKA (reference sequence). The CDR3 spans 15 residues. The DNA of the CDR3 is TGCAGTGCTAGAGGGGTTAGCGGGGGGAAAGATACGCAGTATTTT. It is translated as CSARGVSGGKDTQYF.

This clonotype has only a few counts. The genes are TRBV7-2 and TRBJ2-5; D not certain. CDR3 length: 14 residues. V lost 3 bases and J lost 5, with 13 bases in between. Per the germline V gene, CDR1 is SGHTA and CDR2 is FQGNSA. In DNA form, the CDR3 reads TGTGCCAGCAGCTTTTCTAAGTTGCGGGAGACCCAGTACTTC. It encodes CASSFSKLRETQYF.

This clonotype was seen repeatedly, ten times or more. The J gene is TRBJ2-5, the V gene TRBV6-1; D gene uncertain. The V gene's germline CDR1 is MNHNS and CDR2 SASEGT. This CDR3 region has 14 residues. Trimming shortened V by 6 bases and J by 4 bases, and 15 bases separated the two germline ends. CDR3: CASRDGRTGETQYF. The CDR3 DNA is TGTGCCAGCAGGGATGGCCGGACGGGAGAGACCCAGTACTTC.

The V and J genes are TRBV2 and TRBJ2-7; 7 bases are shared with TRBD2. In germline, CDR1 is SNHLY, CDR2 FYNNEI. CDR3 length: 14 residues. After removal of 6 bases from V and 5 bases from J, the junction contained 10 bases not matched to a gene. CDR3 nucleotides: TGTGCCAGCAGAATGTCGGCGGGAGCCCACGAGCAGTACTTC. Its translation: CASRMSAGAHEQYF. The whole variable domain, remainder taken from reference TRBV2 and TRBJ2-7, is EPEVTQTPSHQVTQMGQEVILRCVPISNHLYFYWYRQILGQKVEFLVSFYNNEISEKSEIFDDQFSVERPDGSNFTLKIRSTKLEDSAMYFCASRMSAGAHEQYFGPGTRLTVT.

The sample holds a few counts of this clonotype. A read error is possible here, since a much larger clone lies one base away. This chain joins TRBV5-1 and TRBJ2-1, with D uncertain. The germline V gene encodes CDR1 SGHRS and CDR2 YFSETQ. V was pared by 4 bases and J by 8 bases, with 16 bases between. This CDR3 region has 14 residues. Written as DNA, the CDR3 is TGCGCCAGCAGCGTGGTAGGGTCTTCGGATGAGCAGTTCTTC. This sequence encodes CASSVVGSSDEQFF.

Details on this clonotype: A much larger clone differs by one base, so this may be a read error. The chain has TRBV28 and TRBJ2-3; 7 nucleotides match TRBD2. The CDR3 length is 15 residues. Trimming removed 2 bases from V and 5 bases from J; junction bases left unmatched: 7. Looked up from germline, CDR1 is MDHEN and CDR2 is SYDVKM. CDR3 amino acids: CASSLGGSRGDTQYF. CDR3 nucleotide sequence: TGTGCCAGCAGTTTAGGCGGGAGTCGTGGAGATACGCAGTATTTT. Full variable domain (remainder filled in from reference TRBV28 and TRBJ2-3): DVKVTQSSRYLVKRTGEKVFLECVQDMDHENMFWYRQDPGLGLRLIYFSYDVKMKEKGDIPEGYSVSREKKERFSLILESASTNQTSMYLCASSLGGSRGDTQYFGPGTRLTVL.

J is TRBJ1-1 and V is TRBV5-1; possible D gene TRBD1, 5 bases. With 4 bases removed from V and 3 bases from J, the gap between germline ends came to 13 bases. CDR3 length: 14 amino acids. Germline loops: CDR1 SGHRS, CDR2 YFSETQ. CDR3 residues: CASSPWGEYTEAFF. CDR3 DNA sequence: TGCGCCAGCAGCCCTTGGGGGGAATACACTGAAGCTTTCTTT.

For this clonotype: This may arise from a read error, as a much more abundant clone is one base away. The chain joins TRBV25-1 to TRBJ1-2, with 7 bases identical to TRBD1. The CDR3 is 13 amino acids. Germline CDR1 and CDR2: MGHDK and SYGVNS. The CDR3 region has the DNA TGTGCCGGCAGTGAAGGTACAGGGGACGGCTACACCTTC. Its protein is CAGSEGTGDGYTF.

The sample holds a few counts of this clonotype. The genes are TRBV5-1 and TRBJ1-4, with D hard to call. V gave up 4 bases and J gave up 0 bases, with 7 bases separating them. Per the germline V gene, CDR1 is SGHRS and CDR2 is YFSETQ. The CDR3 spans 14 residues. DNA for the CDR3: TGCGCCAGCAGCGGGCAGGCAACTAATGAAAAACTGTTTTTT. It specifies CASSGQATNEKLFF.

V usage is TRBV20-1 and J usage is TRBJ2-7, with 11 bases aligning to TRBD2. The CDR3 consists of 15 residues. Germline V gene lookup returns CDR1 DFQATT and CDR2 SNEGSKA (reference sequence). J lost 2 bases, V lost 3 bases, and 6 bases had no gene match. CDR3 loop: CSASSGTSGTYEQYF. The CDR3 region has the DNA TGCAGTGCTAGCTCAGGGACTAGCGGAACCTACGAGCAGTACTTC.

This clonotype was seen ten or more times. The chain couples TRBV5-1 to TRBJ2-1, with unresolved D. V dropped 4 bases and J dropped 6 bases, with 17 bases sitting between them. The CDR3 loop spans 15 amino acids. Germline V gene lookup returns CDR1 SGHRS and CDR2 YFSETQ. The CDR3 spells CASSPGSDITNEQFF. The CDR3 coding sequence is TGCGCCAGCAGCCCAGGATCAGACATCACCAATGAGCAGTTCTTC.

This clonotype was seen many times. V usage is TRBV20-1 and J usage is TRBJ2-7, with D tentatively TRBD2 (6 bases). CDR3 size: 15 residues. Between the trimmed V and J ends, which lost 0 bases and 6 bases, there was a span of 18 bases. Germline CDR1 and CDR2: DFQATT and SNEGSKA (reference sequence). CDR3: CSARDIAGLIGEQYF. In DNA form, the CDR3 reads TGCAGTGCTAGAGATATTGCGGGACTTATAGGCGAGCAGTACTTC.

On this clonotype: A much larger clone lies a single base off, so this may be a read error. This rearrangement joins TRBV3-1 to TRBJ2-1; TRBD2 matches at 7 bases. The V gene's germline CDR1 is LGHDT and CDR2 YNNKEL (reference sequence). With V trimmed by 0 bases and J by 7 bases, 12 bases remained unmatched. The CDR3 loop spans 17 amino acids. The CDR3 region is CASSQDPGGTGGNEQFF. The CDR3 nucleotides are TGTGCCAGCAGCCAAGATCCGGGAGGTACTGGAGGGAATGAGCAGTTCTTC.

Note on this clonotype: A much larger clone lies a single base off, so this may be a read error. The chain joins TRBV12-3 or TRBV12-4 to TRBJ2-5; 8 nucleotides align to TRBD2. V shed 7 bases, J shed 4 bases, and the junction held 14 bases outside the gene matches. The CDR3 consists of 16 residues. The CDR3 DNA reads as TGTGCCAGCACCATGGGAGCGGGAGTGAAGTCAGAGACCCAGTACTTC. Amino acids: CASTMGAGVKSETQYF.

This clonotype appeared many times. The chain employs TRBV20-1 and TRBJ2-5; 9 nucleotides agree with TRBD2. V lost 0 bases, J lost 3 bases, and 5 bases stayed unmatched. There are 15 residues in the CDR3. Germline loops: CDR1 DFQATT, CDR2 SNEGSKA (reference sequence). CDR3: CSARERLAVKETQYF. CDR3 nucleotides: TGCAGTGCTAGAGAAAGACTAGCGGTCAAAGAGACCCAGTACTTC.

This sequence joins TRBV25-1 and TRBJ2-1, with unresolved D. Trimming removed 3 bases from V and 9 bases from J, with 12 bases in between. The V gene's germline CDR1 is MGHDK and CDR2 SYGVNS. There are 13 residues in the CDR3. CDR3 in amino acids: CASSEIGLGEQFF. DNA for the CDR3: TGTGCCAGCAGTGAGATAGGCTTGGGTGAGCAGTTCTTC.

This sequence joins TRBV15 and TRBJ2-7, with D perhaps matching TRBD1 (6 bases). Matching the DNA end better, TRBJ2-5 makes the J call doubtful. The CDR3 loop spans 15 amino acids. Germline CDR1 and CDR2: LNHNV and YYDKDF (reference sequence). The CDR3 DNA reads as TGTGCCACCAGCGAGGACAGCCGCCTTGGGGCGACCCAGTACTTC. Encoded protein: CATSEDSRLGATQYF.

The chain links TRBV7-9 to TRBJ2-5; perhaps TRBD2 as D (6 bases). Germline values: CDR1 SEHNR, CDR2 FQNEAQ (reference sequence). CDR3 length equals 14 residues. Trimming left V 8 bases short and J 3 bases short, with 16 bases between. CDR3 bases: TGTGCCAGCTTGAAGGGACTTACCGAAGAGACCCAGTACTTC. Encoded protein: CASLKGLTEETQYF.

As to this clonotype: The junction and the germline gene differ at one end; a read error may be behind it. The chain combines TRBV3-1 with TRBJ2-7; 7 positions match TRBD2. Germline CDR1 and CDR2: LGHDT and YNNKEL (reference sequence). The CDR3 runs 16 residues. The CDR3 spells CASSQDLTAGLYERYF. The CDR3 DNA is TGTGCCAGCAGCCAAGATTTAACAGCGGGGCTCTACGAGCGGTACTTC.